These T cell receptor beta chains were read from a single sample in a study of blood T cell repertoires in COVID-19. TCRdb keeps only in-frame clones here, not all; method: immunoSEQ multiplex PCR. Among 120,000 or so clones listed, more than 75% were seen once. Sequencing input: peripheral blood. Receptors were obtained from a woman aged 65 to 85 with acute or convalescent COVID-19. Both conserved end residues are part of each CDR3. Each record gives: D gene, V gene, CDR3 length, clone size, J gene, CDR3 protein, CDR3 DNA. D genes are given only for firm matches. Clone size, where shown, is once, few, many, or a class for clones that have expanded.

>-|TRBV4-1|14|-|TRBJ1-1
CASSQGGGWTEAFF
TGCGCCAGCAGCCAAGGAGGGGGTTGGACTGAAGCTTTCTTT
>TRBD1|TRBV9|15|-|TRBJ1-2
CASSKEGAAYYGYTF
TGTGCCAGCAGCAAAGAGGGGGCAGCGTACTATGGCTACACCTTC
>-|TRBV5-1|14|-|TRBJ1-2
CASSSTGLRDGYTF
TGCGCCAGCAGCTCCACGGGTCTCCGGGATGGCTACACCTTC
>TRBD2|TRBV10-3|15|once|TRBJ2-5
CAIRGRGVEQETQYF
TGTGCCATCAGAGGGAGGGGCGTAGAGCAAGAGACCCAGTACTTC
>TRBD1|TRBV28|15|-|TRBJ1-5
CASSLSGGPNQPQHF
TGTGCCAGCAGTTTATCAGGGGGCCCCAATCAGCCCCAGCATTTT
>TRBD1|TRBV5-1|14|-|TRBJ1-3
CASSSGQQGNTIYF
TGCGCCAGCAGCTCGGGACAGCAAGGAAACACCATATATTTT
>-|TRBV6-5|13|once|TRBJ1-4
CASREGYGEKLFF
TGTGCCAGCAGGGAGGGCTATGGTGAAAAACTGTTTTTT
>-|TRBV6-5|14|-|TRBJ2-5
CASSYGRAQETQYF
TGTGCCAGCAGTTACGGGCGGGCCCAAGAGACCCAGTACTTC
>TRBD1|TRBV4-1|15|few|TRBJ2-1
CASSFLGQGASEQFF
TGCGCCAGCAGCTTTCTTGGACAGGGGGCGAGTGAGCAGTTCTTC
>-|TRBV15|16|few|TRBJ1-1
CATSRDGAGALTEAFF
TGTGCCACCAGCAGAGATGGCGCGGGGGCGCTGACTGAAGCTTTCTTT
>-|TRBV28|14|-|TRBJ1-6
CASSLPGENSPLHF
TGTGCCAGCAGTTTACCAGGGGAGAATTCACCCCTCCACTTT
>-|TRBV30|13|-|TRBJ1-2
CAWSLGHNYGYTF
TGTGCCTGGAGTTTGGGACACAACTATGGCTACACCTTC
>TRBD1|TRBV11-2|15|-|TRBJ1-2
CASSFAGAGGPGYTF
TGTGCCAGCAGCTTCGCGGGGGCAGGGGGCCCAGGCTACACCTTC
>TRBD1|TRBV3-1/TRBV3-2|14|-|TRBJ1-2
CASSLGQGKYGYTF
TGTGCCAGCAGCCTCGGACAGGGGAAATATGGCTACACCTTC
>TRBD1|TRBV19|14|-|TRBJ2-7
CASSGEYGTGEQYF
TGTGCCAGTTCTGGAGAGTACGGGACAGGCGAGCAGTACTTC
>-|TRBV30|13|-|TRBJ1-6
CACDGGANSPLHF
TGTGCCTGTGATGGGGGCGCGAATTCACCCCTCCACTTT
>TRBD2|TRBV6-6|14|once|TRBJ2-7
CASSTSGGTYEQYF
TGTGCCAGCAGCACTAGCGGGGGGACCTACGAGCAGTACTTC
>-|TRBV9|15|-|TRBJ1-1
CASSPLGVGPTEAFF
TGTGCCAGCAGCCCGCTCGGAGTGGGGCCCACTGAAGCTTTCTTT
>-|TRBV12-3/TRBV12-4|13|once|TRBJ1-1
CASSLERNTEAFF
TGTGCCAGCAGTTTAGAGAGGAACACTGAAGCTTTCTTT
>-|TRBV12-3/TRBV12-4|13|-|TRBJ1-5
CASSFPPGQPQHF
TGTGCCAGCAGTTTCCCGCCGGGTCAGCCCCAGCATTTT
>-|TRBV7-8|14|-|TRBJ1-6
CASSLAGLDSPLHF
TGTGCCAGCAGCTTAGCGGGACTGGATTCACCCCTCCACTTT
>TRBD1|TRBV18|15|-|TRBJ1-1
CASSPNPGGGTEAFF
TGTGCCAGCTCACCGAATCCAGGGGGAGGCACTGAAGCTTTCTTT
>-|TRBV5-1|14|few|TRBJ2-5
CASSPGDTRETQYF
TGCGCCAGCAGCCCCGGGGACACCAGAGAGACCCAGTACTTC
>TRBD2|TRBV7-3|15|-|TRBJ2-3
CASSLKLAGTDTQYF
TGTGCCAGCAGCTTAAAACTAGCGGGCACAGATACGCAGTATTTT
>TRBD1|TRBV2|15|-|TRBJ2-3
CASRKGTASTDTQYF
TGTGCCAGCAGAAAGGGGACAGCCAGCACAGATACGCAGTATTTT
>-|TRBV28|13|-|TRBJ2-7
CASSPSEGGEQYF
TGTGCCAGCAGTCCCTCGGAAGGAGGCGAGCAGTACTTC
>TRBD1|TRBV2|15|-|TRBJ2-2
CASGGQGINAGELFF
TGTGCCAGCGGAGGACAGGGGATTAACGCCGGGGAGCTGTTTTTT
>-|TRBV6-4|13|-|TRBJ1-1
CASSVEEKTEAFF
TGTGCCAGCAGTGTCGAAGAGAAAACTGAAGCTTTCTTT
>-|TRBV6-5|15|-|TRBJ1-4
CASSYSGEAGEKLFF
TGTGCCAGCAGTTACTCAGGCGAGGCGGGGGAAAAACTGTTTTTT
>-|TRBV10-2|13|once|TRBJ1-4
CASRGQGNEKLFF
TGCGCCAGCAGAGGGCAGGGTAATGAAAAACTGTTTTTT
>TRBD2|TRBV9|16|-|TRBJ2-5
CASSVATSGGGETQYF
TGTGCCAGCAGCGTAGCGACTAGCGGGGGCGGGGAGACCCAGTACTTC
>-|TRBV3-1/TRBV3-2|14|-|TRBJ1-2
CASSLRGQIYGYTF
TGTGCCAGCAGCCTCCGCGGACAGATTTATGGCTACACCTTC
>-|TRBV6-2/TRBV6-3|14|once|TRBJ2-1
CASSLRLNTGEQFF
TGTGCCAGCAGTCTAAGACTAAATACCGGGGAGCAGTTCTTC
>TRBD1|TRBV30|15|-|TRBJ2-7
CAWSAKTGGTYEQYF
TGTGCCTGGAGTGCGAAGACAGGGGGCACCTACGAGCAGTACTTC
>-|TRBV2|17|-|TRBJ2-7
CASSEALIGGIFYEQYF
TGTGCCAGCAGTGAAGCGCTTATTGGCGGGATTTTCTACGAGCAGTACTTC
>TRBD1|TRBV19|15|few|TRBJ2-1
CASSVTGGAHNEQFF
TGTGCCAGTAGTGTTACAGGGGGCGCCCACAATGAGCAGTTCTTC
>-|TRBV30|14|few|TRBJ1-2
CAWSVRWILYGYTF
TGTGCCTGGAGTGTGAGGTGGATCTTATATGGCTACACCTTC
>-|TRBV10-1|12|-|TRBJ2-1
CASSAQGNEQFF
TGCGCCAGCAGTGCACAGGGAAATGAGCAGTTCTTC
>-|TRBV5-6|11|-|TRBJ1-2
CASSRDSGYTF
TGTGCCAGCAGCCGAGACAGTGGCTACACCTTC
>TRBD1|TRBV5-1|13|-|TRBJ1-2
CASRKDRNYGYTF
TGCGCCAGCAGAAAGGACAGGAACTATGGCTACACCTTC
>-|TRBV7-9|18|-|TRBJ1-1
CASSPPGIFENMNTEAFF
TGTGCCAGCAGCCCTCCAGGGATCTTTGAGAACATGAACACTGAAGCTTTCTTT